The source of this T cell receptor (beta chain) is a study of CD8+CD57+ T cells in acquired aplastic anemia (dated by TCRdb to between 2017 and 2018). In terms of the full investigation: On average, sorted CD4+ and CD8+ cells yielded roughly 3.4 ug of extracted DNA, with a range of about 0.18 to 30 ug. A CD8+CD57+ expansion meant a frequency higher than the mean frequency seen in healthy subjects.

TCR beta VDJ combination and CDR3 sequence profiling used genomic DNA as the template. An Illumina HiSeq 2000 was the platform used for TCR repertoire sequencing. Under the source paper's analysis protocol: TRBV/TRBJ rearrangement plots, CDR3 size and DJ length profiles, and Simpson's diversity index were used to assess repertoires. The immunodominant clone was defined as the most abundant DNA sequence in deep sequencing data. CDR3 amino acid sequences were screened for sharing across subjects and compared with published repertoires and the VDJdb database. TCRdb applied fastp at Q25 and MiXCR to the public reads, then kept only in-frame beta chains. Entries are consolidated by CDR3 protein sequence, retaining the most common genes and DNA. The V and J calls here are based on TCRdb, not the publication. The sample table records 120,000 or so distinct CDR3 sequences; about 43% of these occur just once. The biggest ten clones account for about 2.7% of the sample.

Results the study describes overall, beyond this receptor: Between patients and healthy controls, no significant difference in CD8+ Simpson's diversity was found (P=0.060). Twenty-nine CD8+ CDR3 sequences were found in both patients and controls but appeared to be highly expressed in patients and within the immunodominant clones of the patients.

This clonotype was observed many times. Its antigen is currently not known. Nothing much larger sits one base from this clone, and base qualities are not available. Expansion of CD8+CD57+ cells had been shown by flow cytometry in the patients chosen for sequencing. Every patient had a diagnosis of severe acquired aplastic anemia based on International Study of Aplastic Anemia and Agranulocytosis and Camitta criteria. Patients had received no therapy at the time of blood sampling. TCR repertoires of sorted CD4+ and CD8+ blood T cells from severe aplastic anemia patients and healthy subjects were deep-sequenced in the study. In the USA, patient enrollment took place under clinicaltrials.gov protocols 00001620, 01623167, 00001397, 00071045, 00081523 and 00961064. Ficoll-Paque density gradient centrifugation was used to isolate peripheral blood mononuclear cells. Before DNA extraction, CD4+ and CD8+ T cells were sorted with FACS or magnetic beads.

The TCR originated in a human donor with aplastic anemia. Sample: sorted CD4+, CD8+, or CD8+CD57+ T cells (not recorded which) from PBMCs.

The nucleotide sequence is given as TGTGCCGGCCACCCCGGGGGGGGAACCCCCAGACCTGAAGCTTTCTTT. Translated, it gives CAGHPGGGTPRPEAFF. Recombination joined TRBV19 with TRBJ1-1; TRBD1 is a possible D gene, resting on 5 matching bases. Trimming at the junction amounts to 11 bases on V and 6 bases on J, and the germline ends lie 28 bases apart. The CDR3 sequence holds 16 residues, the cysteine and phenylalanine included. Left in the record is the CDR3 DNA by itself, 48 bases read in frame from the first base. CDR1 LNHDA and CDR2 SQIVND were looked up in the germline V gene (reference sequence).